A single sample gave rise to the 27 T cell receptor beta chains below, sequenced in a study of blood T cell repertoires in COVID-19. Generated by immunoSEQ multiplex PCR, the TCRdb table keeps only in-frame clones and is missing some. The repertoire holds 50,000 or so clones, with 80% to 85% as singletons. The sequenced sample consisted of peripheral blood. The receptors here all came from a man aged 55 to 70 with active COVID-19.

This sequence joins TRBV7-9 and TRBJ1-3, with TRBD1 matching 9 bases. V trimming: 2 bases; J trimming: 8 bases; junction bases outside the gene matches: 7. The CDR3 runs 15 residues. Germline V gene data show CDR1 as SEHNR and CDR2 as FQNEAQ (reference sequence). The DNA of the CDR3 is TGTGCCAGCAGCTTATCGGTGGGACAGGGTGACACCATATATTTT. Its protein product is CASSLSVGQGDTIYF.

V gene TRBV21-1 combines with J gene TRBJ1-2; the D call TRBD1 from the table was never checked on the DNA. TRBV21-1 counts as a pseudogene. The CDR3 has 14 residues. The CDR3 sequence: CASSKGDRFYGYTF. The CDR3 DNA is TGTGCCAGCAGCAAAGGGGACAGATTTTATGGCTACACCTTC.

This chain links TRBV30 with TRBJ2-1; 7 bases are shared with TRBD2. V trimming: 1 base; J trimming: 0 bases; junction bases outside the gene matches: 6. The CDR3 has 16 amino acids. Germline values: CDR1 GTSNPN, CDR2 SVGIG (reference sequence). The CDR3 region has the DNA TGTGCCTGGAGTGAGCGGGGTCTTAGCTCCTACAATGAGCAGTTCTTC. Protein product: CAWSERGLSSYNEQFF. Supplemented by reference TRBV30 and TRBJ2-1, the full variable domain reads SQTIHQWPATLVQPVGSPLSLECTVEGTSNPNLYWYRQAAGRGLQLLFYSVGIGQISSEVPQNLSASRPQDRQFILSSKKLLLSDSGFYLCAWSERGLSSYNEQFFGPGTRLTVL.

A few counts support this clone. Here the CDR3 DNA reads TGTGCCAGCAGCTTGGAAGGAGTACATGGGGCCAACGTCCTGACTTTC. Translating it yields CASSLEGVHGANVLTF. The V gene is TRBV5-5, the J gene TRBJ2-6; D call uncertain. From germline, CDR1 is SGHKS and CDR2 YYEKEE (reference sequence). The CDR3 is made up of 16 amino acids. Trimming cost V 0 bases and J 3 bases, with 10 bases left between them.

The chain joins TRBV27 to TRBJ1-5; a possible D gene is TRBD1 (5 bases). Germline V gene data show CDR1 as MNHEY and CDR2 as SMNVEV (reference sequence). The V and J ends lost 6 bases and 11 bases respectively, with 20 bases between them. This CDR3 region has 14 residues. In nucleotides, the CDR3 is TGTGCCAGCAGCTCCACTACGGGGGTCCGTTCCCAGCATTTT. Translation: CASSSTTGVRSQHF.

The chain carries TRBV27 and TRBJ2-1; 8 bases are shared with TRBD1. This CDR3 has 17 amino acids. J was trimmed by 5 bases and V by 2 bases; bases with no gene match: 11. Per germline, CDR1 MNHEY and CDR2 SMNVEV (reference sequence). The CDR3 nucleotides are TGTGCCAGCAGTTTACCTCGGGACAGGTTTCGAAACAATGAGCAGTTCTTC. Translation gives CASSLPRDRFRNNEQFF.

The chain carries TRBV11-1 and TRBJ2-7, with 8 positions matching TRBD2. The germline V gene encodes CDR1 SGHAT and CDR2 FQDESV (reference sequence). CDR3 length: 16 residues. Trimming at V came to 5 bases and at J to 1 base, leaving 10 bases not matched to a gene. The CDR3 sequence: CASSPREGAYSYEQYF. Written as DNA, the CDR3 is TGTGCCAGCAGCCCCCGGGAGGGAGCGTATTCCTACGAGCAGTACTTC.

The chain carries TRBV2 and TRBJ2-7, with TRBD1 matching 8 bases. Trimming took 7 bases from V and 3 from J; bases not matched to a gene: 8. Germline CDR1 SNHLY, CDR2 FYNNEI. This CDR3 has 14 residues. For the CDR3, the DNA is TGTGCCAGCAAACAGACAGGGGCCAGCTACGAGCAGTACTTC. Residues: CASKQTGASYEQYF.

This clone has a single count. The chain couples TRBV28 to TRBJ2-7, with 11 positions matching TRBD2. Germline lookup yields CDR1 MDHEN and CDR2 SYDVKM. Germline trimming cut 6 bases from V and 4 bases from J; bases unmatched to any gene: 2. The CDR3 extends over 13 amino acids. The CDR3 DNA is TGTGCCAGCAGAGGGACTAGCGGATACGAGCAGTACTTC. The encoded protein is CASRGTSGYEQYF.

The gene calls are TRBV10-2 and TRBJ2-1; 13 bases are a match to TRBD2. The germline CDR1 and CDR2 sequences are WSHSY and SAAADI. Trimming removed 6 bases from V and 7 bases from J; junction bases left unmatched: 9. The length of the CDR3 is 16 residues. The CDR3 is CASRLAGGQGMNEQFF. CDR3 DNA sequence: TGCGCCAGCAGACTAGCGGGGGGGCAGGGCATGAATGAGCAGTTCTTC.

The chain joins TRBV5-6 to TRBJ1-1, with 7 bases matching TRBD1. Germline trimming cut 2 bases from V and 7 bases from J; bases unmatched to any gene: 8. The CDR3 has 14 residues. Germline CDR1 is SGHDT and CDR2 is YYEEEE. For the CDR3, the DNA is TGTGCCAGCAGCTTCCCGACAGGGCCTCTTGAAGCTTTCTTT. Its translation is CASSFPTGPLEAFF.

The chain employs TRBV5-5 and TRBJ1-4, with 7 bases lining up with TRBD1. The length of the CDR3 is 16 residues. The V gene end was trimmed by 4 bases and the J gene end by 5 bases; junction bases not matched to a gene: 11. The germline CDR1 and CDR2 sequences are SGHKS and YYEKEE (reference sequence). CDR3 sequence reads: CASSRQPGQLNEKLFF. CDR3 nucleotide sequence: TGTGCCAGCAGCCGGCAACCGGGACAGTTAAATGAAAAACTGTTTTTT.

The chain employs TRBV19 and TRBJ2-5; 8 positions agree with TRBD2. The trim removed 5 bases at V and 2 bases at J, leaving 7 bases unmatched. Germline V gene data show CDR1 as LNHDA and CDR2 as SQIVND (reference sequence). The CDR3 runs to 15 residues. CDR3 protein: CASSDLGLVQETQYF. DNA for the CDR3: TGTGCCAGTAGTGACCTGGGACTAGTACAAGAGACCCAGTACTTC.

The V call is TRBV6-6, the J call TRBJ2-6, with D perhaps TRBD2 (5 bases). V was pared by 6 bases and J by 2 bases, with 11 bases between. The germline gives CDR1 MNHNY, CDR2 SVGAGI (reference sequence). This CDR3 has 15 residues. The CDR3 sequence is CASRLRGTGANVLTF. Written as DNA, the CDR3 is TGTGCCAGCAGACTCAGAGGGACTGGGGCCAACGTCCTGACTTTC.

The V and J genes are TRBV25-1 and TRBJ2-1, with 7 positions matching TRBD1. Germline loops: CDR1 MGHDK, CDR2 SYGVNS. The ends lost 6 bases at V and 8 bases at J; junction bases unmatched: 19. This CDR3 has 17 amino acids. DNA of the CDR3: TGTGCCAGCAGGACACACAGGGGCGCAGCCACAAGGGATGAGCAGTTCTTC. Translated: CASRTHRGAATRDEQFF.

The rearrangement uses TRBV11-3 and TRBJ2-5; perhaps TRBD2 as D (6 bases). V lost 5 bases and J lost 5, with 12 bases in between. This CDR3 comprises 13 residues. Germline V gene data show CDR1 as SGHNT and CDR2 as YENEEA. Here the CDR3 DNA reads TGTGCCAGCAGCCTGACTAGTGCCGAGACCCAGTACTTC. Protein: CASSLTSAETQYF.

The chain combines TRBV28 with TRBJ2-5; possible D gene TRBD2, 6 bases. Trimming cost V 5 bases and J 3 bases, with 16 bases left between them. The CDR3 runs to 15 residues. Per germline, CDR1 MDHEN and CDR2 SYDVKM. As DNA, the CDR3 is TGTGCCAGCAGTGGAACGGGGTCGGGGGAAGAGACCCAGTACTTC. Translating gives CASSGTGSGEETQYF.

In its sample, this clone was seen a few times. The rearrangement links TRBV9 to TRBJ2-2; D ambiguous. From germline, CDR1 is SGDLS and CDR2 YYNGEE. The ends were cut back, 0 bases at V and 7 bases at J, with 7 bases in the middle. The CDR3 consists of 13 residues. The CDR3 bases are TGTGCCAGCAGCGTAGCTAGGAACGGGGAGCTGTTTTTT. Translation: CASSVARNGELFF.

CDR3 coding DNA: TGTGCCAGCAGTCCTAACAGGATTTGGGGTACTGAAGCTTTCTTT. Translating gives CASSPNRIWGTEAFF. The chain has TRBV28 and TRBJ1-1, with a weak D call TRBD1 (5 bases). Germline-derived CDR1 and CDR2 are MDHEN and SYDVKM. The germline V and J ends were trimmed by 5 bases and 5 bases, with 18 bases remaining between them. This CDR3 comprises 15 residues. The full variable domain, with the rest looked up from reference TRBV28 and TRBJ1-1, is DVKVTQSSRYLVKRTGEKVFLECVQDMDHENMFWYRQDPGLGLRLIYFSYDVKMKEKGDIPEGYSVSREKKERFSLILESASTNQTSMYLCASSPNRIWGTEAFFGQGTRLTVV.

This chain uses TRBV6-5 with TRBJ2-1, with D tentatively TRBD1 (5 bases). Trimming shortened V by 6 bases and J by 6 bases, and 12 bases separated the two germline ends. The CDR3 is made up of 13 amino acids. The germline V gene has CDR1 MNHEY and CDR2 SVGAGI. CDR3 sequence (DNA): TGTGCCAGCAGGGCTGACAGCCTCAATGAGCAGTTCTTC. Protein product: CASRADSLNEQFF.

V is TRBV2 and J is TRBJ2-7, with D possibly matching TRBD2 (7 bases). V lost 11 bases to trimming and J lost 2 bases, with 16 bases between them. This CDR3 has 13 amino acids. Germline CDR1 SNHLY, CDR2 FYNNEI. The CDR3 DNA sequence: TGTGCCGGGGGGCGGGGGACGGCCTACGAGCAGTACTTC. Its translation is CAGGRGTAYEQYF.

The chain couples TRBV4-3 to TRBJ2-1; 9 bases map to TRBD2. Per germline, CDR1 LGHNA and CDR2 YSLEER. The CDR3 contains 19 residues. V was clipped by 0 bases and J by 0 bases; unmatched bases: 9. The CDR3 DNA reads as TGCGCCAGCAGCCAAGATTGGGCTAGCGGGGTCCTCTCCTACAATGAGCAGTTCTTC. It is translated as CASSQDWASGVLSYNEQFF.

V is TRBV28 and J is TRBJ2-1; no reliable D call. The V gene's germline CDR1 is MDHEN and CDR2 SYDVKM. The CDR3 has 12 amino acids. Trimming cost V 0 bases and J 7 bases, with 4 bases left between them. The CDR3 region is CASSLWENEQFF. For the CDR3, the DNA is TGTGCCAGCAGTTTATGGGAGAATGAGCAGTTCTTC.

This chain joins TRBV9 and TRBJ2-3, with D perhaps TRBD2 (5 bases). V was clipped by 3 bases and J by 2 bases, with 10 bases between them. Per germline, CDR1 SGDLS and CDR2 YYNGEE. CDR3 size: 14 residues. The CDR3 region is CASSASGSTDTQYF. The CDR3 DNA is TGTGCCAGCAGCGCCAGCGGCTCCACAGATACGCAGTATTTT.

The gene calls are TRBV7-9 and TRBJ2-1; no definite D call. This CDR3 comprises 12 residues. Trimming stripped 1 base from V and 10 bases from J, with 8 bases between. CDR1 and CDR2 from the germline V gene are SEHNR and FQNEAQ (reference sequence). CDR3 bases: TGTGCCAGCAGCTTAGTAGTTCACGAGCAGTTCTTC. Protein product: CASSLVVHEQFF.

The V and J genes are TRBV28 and TRBJ1-2, with a tentative D call TRBD1 (6 bases). The CDR3 has 13 residues. V lost 5 bases to trimming and J lost 4 bases, with 11 bases between them. The germline CDR1 and CDR2 sequences are MDHEN and SYDVKM. Here the CDR3 reads CASSSGGGYGYTF. The CDR3 DNA follows: TGTGCCAGCAGTAGCGGGGGCGGCTATGGCTACACCTTC.

This clone was detected a few times. The CDR3 coding sequence is TGTGCCAGCTCACCAGAGACACATACTAACTATGGCTACACCTTC. This encodes CASSPETHTNYGYTF. The chain recombines TRBV18 with TRBJ1-2; D uncertain. V lost 2 bases and J 0 bases, leaving 10 bases between the germline ends. The germline V gene has CDR1 KGHSH and CDR2 LQKENI. The CDR3 runs 15 residues. Drawing the rest from reference TRBV18 and TRBJ1-2, the complete variable domain is NAGVMQNPRHLVRRRGQEARLRCSPMKGHSHVYWYRQLPEEGLKFMVYLQKENIIDESGMPKERFSAEFPKEGPSILRIQQVVRGDSAAYFCASSPETHTNYGYTFGSGTRLTVV.